A single sample gave rise to the 6 T cell receptor beta chains below, sequenced in a study of blood T cell repertoires in COVID-19. Data came from immunoSEQ multiplex PCR; TCRdb stores just in-frame clones and leaves some out. The repertoire holds some 42,000 clones, with 70% to 90% as singletons. Sequenced material: peripheral blood. The receptors derive from a man aged 50-59 years with active COVID-19.

This chain connects TRBV7-9 to TRBJ2-5; the D gene is possibly TRBD1 (5 bases). Germline V gives CDR1 SEHNR, CDR2 FQNEAQ (reference sequence). The ends were cut back, 2 bases at V and 1 base at J, with 14 bases in the middle. The CDR3 totals 16 residues. For the CDR3, the DNA is TGTGCCAGCAGCTTACTCGGCAGGGATCCCCAAGAGACCCAGTACTTC. Translated: CASSLLGRDPQETQYF.

CDR3 sequence reads: CASSPSGVTEAFF. The DNA for the CDR3 is TGTGCCAGCAGTCCATCAGGGGTTACTGAAGCTTTCTTT. The rearrangement links TRBV28 to TRBJ1-1, with D possibly being TRBD1 (6 bases). The germline gives CDR1 MDHEN, CDR2 SYDVKM. This CDR3 region has 13 residues. Trimming cost V 5 bases and J 5 bases, with 12 bases left between them.

The rearrangement links TRBV14 to TRBJ2-1; 9 bases are a match to TRBD2. The CDR3 totals 16 residues. Germline values: CDR1 SGHDN, CDR2 FVKESK. After removal of 6 bases from V and 8 bases from J, the junction contained 14 bases not matched to a gene. The CDR3 sequence: CASSHPGTSSLYEQFF. The CDR3 bases are TGTGCCAGCAGTCACCCAGGGACTAGCAGTCTGTATGAGCAGTTCTTC.

The chain recombines TRBV5-6 with TRBJ1-3; TRBD1 might be the D (5 bases). V lost 0 bases and J 4 bases, leaving 11 bases between the germline ends. This CDR3 comprises 15 residues. The V gene's germline CDR1 is SGHDT and CDR2 YYEEEE. The CDR3 reads CASSLVGGSGNTIYF. The CDR3 DNA is TGTGCCAGCAGCTTGGTCGGGGGTTCGGGAAACACCATATATTTT.

This sequence joins TRBV15 and TRBJ2-3; possibly TRBD1 for D (5 bases). The germline CDR1 and CDR2 sequences are LNHNV and YYDKDF (reference sequence). The CDR3 totals 14 residues. Deletions cut 1 base from V and 4 bases from J, with 9 bases between. For the CDR3, the DNA is TGTGCCACCAGCAGAGCAGGGTCCGCAGATACGCAGTATTTT. This codes for CATSRAGSADTQYF.

The V and J genes are TRBV6-4 and TRBJ1-6, with D perhaps matching TRBD1 (5 bases). Between the trimmed V and J ends, which lost 4 bases and 6 bases, there was a span of 10 bases. The CDR3 totals 14 residues. The germline V gene has CDR1 MRHNA and CDR2 SNTAGT. CDR3: CASSVGRANSPLHF. CDR3 DNA sequence: TGTGCCAGCAGTGTGGGCAGGGCTAATTCACCCCTCCACTTT.